This TCR beta chain appears in the sequencing data of a study of blood T cell repertoires in COVID-19. Study-wide background: Researchers got acute and convalescent COVID-19 samples from the United States, Italy and Spain. The analysed material was cDNA or gDNA that came from T cells, B-cell-depleted T cells, or PBMCs.

Authors' methods: Amplifying reference gene primers gave estimates of nucleated cell counts. TCRdb keeps only in-frame clones here, not all; method: immunoSEQ multiplex PCR. That table furnishes V, J and clone size, whereas the DNA furnished D and trimming. Seen here are roughly 130,000 clones, approximately 83% observed once, and the top ten hold 16%. The CDR3 length is 10 residues. V was trimmed by 6 bases and J by 7 bases, leaving 7 bases between them. CDR1 and CDR2 (germline): DFQATT, SNEGSKA (reference sequence). This TCR was recovered from a woman aged 45 to 65 with acute or convalescent COVID-19. The sequencing input was peripheral blood. The chain joins TRBV20-1 to TRBJ1-5; D is unclear. The CDR3 DNA is TGCAGTGCCTCCAGGCAGCCCCAGCATTTT. Translation: CSASRQPQHF.